The subject of this entry is one TCR beta chain. The protocol was immunoSEQ multiplex PCR, while the TCRdb copy is restricted to in-frame clones and leaves out a portion. The table lists 100,000 to 120,000 clones, around 74% of them singletons, with roughly a fifth in the top ten. V dropped 2 bases and J dropped 7 bases, with 11 bases sitting between them. CDR3 size: 13 residues. CDR1 is SGHAT, CDR2 FQNNGV, per germline. The sample originates from a study of blood T cell repertoires in COVID-19. The genes are TRBV11-2 and TRBJ1-1; D gene uncertain. Material: peripheral blood. The clonotype comes from a woman in her seventies with acute or convalescent COVID-19. The CDR3 loop reads CASSLWSSFEAFF. CDR3 in DNA: TGTGCCAGCAGCTTATGGAGTAGTTTTGAAGCTTTCTTT.